This TCR beta chain was sequenced in a study of identical twins. A word on this clonotype: Its antigen is not known.

The junction had 4 bases not matched to a gene; V was cut back by 7 bases and J by 2 bases. Per germline, CDR1 KGHDR and CDR2 SFDVKD. The CDR3 is 14 residues long. General observations from the study: Excess low generation probability was seen in twin-shared out-of-frame alpha sequences. There were fewer insertions in abundant cord blood beta clonotypes, but memory repertoires showed no such pattern.

There were only healthy Caucasians among the donors. Unique molecular identifiers were in the cDNA, with template-switch universal primer binding. TCRdb passed the 5' RACE reads through MiXCR, listing each CDR3 protein once. In the table there are around 300,000 distinct CDR3 sequences, under 9% of which are singletons. The same sample was also used in a study of yellow fever vaccine responses in identical twins.

The receptor's source is a woman in her late teens or twenties in good health. Specimen: memory (CD45RO+) T cells sorted from blood. The rearrangement uses TRBV24-1 and TRBJ2-3, with 8 bases fitting TRBD1. This chain's CDR3 is CATSRTGNTDTQYF. CDR3 nucleotide sequence: TGTGCCACCAGCAGGACAGGGAACACAGATACGCAGTATTTT.